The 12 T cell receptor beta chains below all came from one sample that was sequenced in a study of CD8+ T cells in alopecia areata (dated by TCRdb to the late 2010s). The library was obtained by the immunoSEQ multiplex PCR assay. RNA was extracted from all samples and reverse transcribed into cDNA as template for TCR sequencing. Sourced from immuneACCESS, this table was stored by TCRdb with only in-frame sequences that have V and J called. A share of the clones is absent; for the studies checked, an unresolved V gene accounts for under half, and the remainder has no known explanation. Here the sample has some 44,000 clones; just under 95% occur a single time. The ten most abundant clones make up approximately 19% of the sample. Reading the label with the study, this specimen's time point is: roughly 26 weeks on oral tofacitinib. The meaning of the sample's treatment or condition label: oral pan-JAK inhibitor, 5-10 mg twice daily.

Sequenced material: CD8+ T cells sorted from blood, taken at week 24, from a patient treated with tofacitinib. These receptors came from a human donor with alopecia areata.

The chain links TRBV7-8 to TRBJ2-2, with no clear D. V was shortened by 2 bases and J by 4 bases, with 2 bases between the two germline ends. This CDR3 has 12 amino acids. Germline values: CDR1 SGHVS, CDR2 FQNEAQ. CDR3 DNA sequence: TGTGCCAGCAGCTTAAGCACCGGGGAGCTGTTTTTT. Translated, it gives CASSLSTGELFF.

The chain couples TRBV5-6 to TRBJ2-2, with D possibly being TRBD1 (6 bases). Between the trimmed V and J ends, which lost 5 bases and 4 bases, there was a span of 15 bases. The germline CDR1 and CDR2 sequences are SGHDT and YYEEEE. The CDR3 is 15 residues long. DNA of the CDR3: TGTGCCAGCAGAATAACAGGGATGAGCACCGGGGAGCTGTTTTTT. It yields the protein CASRITGMSTGELFF.

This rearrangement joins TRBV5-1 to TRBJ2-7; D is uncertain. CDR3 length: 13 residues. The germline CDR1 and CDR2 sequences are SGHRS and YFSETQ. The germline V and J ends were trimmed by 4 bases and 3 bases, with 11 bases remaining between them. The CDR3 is CASSATTYYEQYF. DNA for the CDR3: TGCGCCAGCAGCGCAACTACCTACTACGAGCAGTACTTC.

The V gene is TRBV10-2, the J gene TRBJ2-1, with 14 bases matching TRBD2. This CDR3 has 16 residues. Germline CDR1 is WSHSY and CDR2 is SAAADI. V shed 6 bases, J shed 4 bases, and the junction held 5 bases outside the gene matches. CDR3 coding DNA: TGCGCCAGCAGCGGGACTAGCGGGGGATATTACAATGAGCAGTTCTTC. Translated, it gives CASSGTSGGYYNEQFF.

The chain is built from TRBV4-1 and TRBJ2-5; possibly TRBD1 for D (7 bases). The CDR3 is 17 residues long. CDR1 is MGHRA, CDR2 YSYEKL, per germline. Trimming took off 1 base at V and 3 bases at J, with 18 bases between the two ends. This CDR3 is CASSQAFAGQTKETQYF. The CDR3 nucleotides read TGCGCCAGCAGCCAAGCTTTCGCGGGACAGACTAAAGAGACCCAGTACTTC.

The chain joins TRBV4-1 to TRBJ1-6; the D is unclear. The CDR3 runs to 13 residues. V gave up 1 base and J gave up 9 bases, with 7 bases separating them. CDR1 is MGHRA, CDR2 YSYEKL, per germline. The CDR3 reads CASSQVRSSPLHF. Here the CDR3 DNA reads TGCGCCAGCAGCCAAGTTCGTAGTTCACCCCTCCACTTT.

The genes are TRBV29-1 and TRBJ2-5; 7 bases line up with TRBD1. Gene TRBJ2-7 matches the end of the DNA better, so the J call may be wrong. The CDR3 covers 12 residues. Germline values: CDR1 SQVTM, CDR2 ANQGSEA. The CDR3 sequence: CSVEAQGFEQYF. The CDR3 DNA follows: TGCAGCGTTGAAGCACAGGGGTTCGAGCAGTACTTC.

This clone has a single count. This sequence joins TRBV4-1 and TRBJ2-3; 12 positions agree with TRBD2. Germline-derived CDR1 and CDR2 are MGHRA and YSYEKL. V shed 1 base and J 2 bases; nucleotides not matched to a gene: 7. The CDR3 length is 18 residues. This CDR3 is CASSQGGTSGGLTDTQYF. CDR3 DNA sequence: TGCGCCAGCAGCCAAGGAGGTACTAGCGGGGGGCTCACAGATACGCAGTATTTT.

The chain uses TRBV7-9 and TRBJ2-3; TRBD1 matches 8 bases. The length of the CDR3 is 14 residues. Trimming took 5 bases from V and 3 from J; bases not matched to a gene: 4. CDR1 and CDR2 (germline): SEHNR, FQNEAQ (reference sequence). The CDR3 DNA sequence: TGTGCCAGCAGCGACCGGACAGGGACAGATACGCAGTATTTT. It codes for CASSDRTGTDTQYF.

The CDR3 nucleotides are TGCAGCGTTGAAGATGTGTCAACCGAGATTCTCTACGAGCAGTACTTC. Its protein is CSVEDVSTEILYEQYF. V and J are TRBV29-1 and TRBJ2-7; D gene uncertain. The germline V gene encodes CDR1 SQVTM and CDR2 ANQGSEA. The V end lost 0 bases, the J end lost 3 bases, and 18 bases lay between the germline ends. CDR3 length: 16 amino acids.

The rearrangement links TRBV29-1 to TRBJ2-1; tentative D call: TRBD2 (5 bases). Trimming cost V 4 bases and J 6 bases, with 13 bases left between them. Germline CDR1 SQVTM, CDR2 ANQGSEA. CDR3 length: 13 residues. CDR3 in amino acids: CSVGGGWGNEQFF. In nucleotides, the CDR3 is TGCAGCGTTGGTGGCGGGTGGGGCAATGAGCAGTTCTTC.

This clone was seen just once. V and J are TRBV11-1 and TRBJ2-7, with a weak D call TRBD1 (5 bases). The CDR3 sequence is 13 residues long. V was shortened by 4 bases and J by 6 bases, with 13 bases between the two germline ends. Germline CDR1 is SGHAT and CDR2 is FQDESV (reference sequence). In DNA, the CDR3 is TGTGCCAGCAGCTGGGCAGGGTCGACCGAGCAGTACTTC. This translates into CASSWAGSTEQYF.